The rows below give T cell receptor beta chains drawn from one sample of a study of OX40 agonist ivuxolimab in advanced cancers. Assay used: immunoSEQ multiplex PCR; TCRdb lists only in-frame clones, some missing. This sample yields about 48,000 clones, of which nearly 95% are seen a single time; over 6.5% belongs to the top ten. Sample: CD4+ or CD8+ T cells sorted from blood, taken in a trial of the OX40 agonist ivuxolimab. The receptors here all came from an adult with an advanced solid tumor such as melanoma, head and neck, liver or kidney cancer. CDR3s include the opening cysteine and the closing phenylalanine or tryptophan. Rows give clone size only sometimes, using once, few, many, or a class for an expanded clone.

TRBV11-1,.,16,CASSLYSVLSTDTQYF
TRBV7-8,.,14,CASSRGARANEQFF
TRBV11-2,.,15,CASSLPLSSGNTIYF
TRBV7-8,.,15,CASSLGGGISYEQYF
TRBV6-1,.,12,CASSELWETQYF
TRBV11-2,.,15,CASSLGETGQETQYF
TRBV5-6,.,15,CASSLVQGDTGELFF
TRBV21-1,once,14,CASSKTRGEDGYTF
TRBV9,.,15,CASSVGSGGYNEQFF
TRBV7-9,.,19,CASRSGVTLSGGLQETQYF
TRBV27,.,16,CASSPLGQKNTGELFF
TRBV11-3,.,18,CASSLGPLTSGRAETQYF
TRBV15,.,17,CATSTSDRPPDNEKLFF
TRBV4-1,.,16,CASSQVGTRAADTQYF
TRBV6-4,.,14,CASSDGDGNTEAFF
TRBV30,.,13,CAWRTGGNTEAFF
TRBV2,.,15,CASRKGQGDGQPQHF
TRBV9,.,15,CASSVSGLPNQPQHF
TRBV27,.,13,CASSSTAADTQYF
TRBV6-4,once,15,CASSSSGGATDTQYF
TRBV13,once,14,CASSLRDRADTQYF